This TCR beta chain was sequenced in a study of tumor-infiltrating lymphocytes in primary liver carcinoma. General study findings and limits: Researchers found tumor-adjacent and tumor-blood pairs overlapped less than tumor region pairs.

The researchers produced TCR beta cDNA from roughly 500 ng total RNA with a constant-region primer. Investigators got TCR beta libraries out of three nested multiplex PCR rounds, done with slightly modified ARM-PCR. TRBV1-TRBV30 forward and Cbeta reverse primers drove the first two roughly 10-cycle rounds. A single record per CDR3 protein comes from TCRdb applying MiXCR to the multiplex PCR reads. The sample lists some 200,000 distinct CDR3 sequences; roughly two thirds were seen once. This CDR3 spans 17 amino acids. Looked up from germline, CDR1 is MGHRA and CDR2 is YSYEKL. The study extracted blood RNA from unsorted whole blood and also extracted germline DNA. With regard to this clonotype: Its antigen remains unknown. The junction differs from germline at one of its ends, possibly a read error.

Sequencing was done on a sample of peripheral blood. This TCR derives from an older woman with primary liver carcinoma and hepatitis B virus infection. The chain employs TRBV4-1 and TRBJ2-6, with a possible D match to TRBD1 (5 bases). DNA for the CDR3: TGCGCCATCAGCCAAGAGCCACAAGGCTTTGGGGCCAATGTCCTGACTTTC. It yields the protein CAISQEPQGFGANVLTF.